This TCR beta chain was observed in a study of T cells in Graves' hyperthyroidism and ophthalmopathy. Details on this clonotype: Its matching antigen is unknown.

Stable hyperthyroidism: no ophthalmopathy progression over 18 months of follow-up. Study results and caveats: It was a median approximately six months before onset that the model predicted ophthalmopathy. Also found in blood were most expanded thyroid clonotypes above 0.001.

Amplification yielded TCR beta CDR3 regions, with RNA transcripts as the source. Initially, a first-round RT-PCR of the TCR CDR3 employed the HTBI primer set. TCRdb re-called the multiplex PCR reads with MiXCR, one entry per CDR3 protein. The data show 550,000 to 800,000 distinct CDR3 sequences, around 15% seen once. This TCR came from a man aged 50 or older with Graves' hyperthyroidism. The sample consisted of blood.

CDR3 sequence reads: CASSYSRTGWGYTF. The CDR3 region has the DNA TGTGCCAGCAGTTACTCTAGGACAGGGTGGGGCTACACCTTC. V and J are TRBV6-5 and TRBJ1-2; 8 bases map to TRBD1. Trimming at V came to 0 bases and at J to 8 bases, leaving 5 bases not matched to a gene. This CDR3 comprises 14 residues. The germline gives CDR1 MNHEY, CDR2 SVGAGI.